This T cell receptor beta chain is from a study of T-cell memory formation after mild COVID-19. Study conclusions and caveats: There was no confirmation that second-wave clones peaking on day 37 were SARS-CoV-2 specific. Day 15 to 85 contracting clones showed balanced CD4/CD8; day 15 to 37 expanders favored CD4+. Largely, contracting CD4+ clones fell within CM and EM, and contracting CD8+ clones within EMRA.

This CDR3 is 15 amino acids long. Trimming stripped 9 bases from V and 0 bases from J, with 17 bases between. Germline CDR1 LNHDA, CDR2 SQIVND (reference sequence). TCRdb used MiXCR to reprocess the 5' RACE reads, holding one entry per CDR3 protein. In the table there are hundreds of thousands of distinct CDR3 sequences, about a fifth of which are singletons. As concerns this clonotype: Its target is not known.

Sequencing used PBMCs or a T cell subset sorted from them (not recorded which). This receptor was taken from an adult woman who had mild COVID-19 (a few samples of this study predate the infection). Cell type and time point are not known. This chain joins TRBV19 and TRBJ1-1; a weak D match, TRBD1 (5 bases). DNA of the CDR3: TGTGCCAGCCGAGAAGGGAGGGGTTTGAACACTGAAGCTTTCTTT. Protein: CASREGRGLNTEAFF.